The clone carrying this TCR beta chain occurred many times. These data belong to a study of T cells in Graves' hyperthyroidism and ophthalmopathy. RNA transcripts provided the source from which TCR beta CDR3 regions were amplified. The primer set for the first-round RT-PCR of the TCR CDR3 was HTBI. Using its own MiXCR run on the multiplex PCR reads, TCRdb lists one record per CDR3 protein. Altogether 350,000 or so distinct CDR3 sequences are present, roughly 18% being singletons, with the ten largest covering roughly 15%. Germline V lookup: CDR1 DFQATT, CDR2 SNEGSKA (reference sequence). Trimming left V 4 bases short and J 3 bases short, with 13 bases between. CDR3 length: 13 residues.

The rearrangement joins TRBV20-1 to TRBJ2-7; D ambiguous. The receptor's source is a woman in her thirties or forties with Graves' ophthalmopathy. The sequencing sample was made of blood. CDR3: CSAKNPWGYEQYF. CDR3 DNA: TGCAGTGCTAAGAACCCCTGGGGCTACGAGCAGTACTTC.